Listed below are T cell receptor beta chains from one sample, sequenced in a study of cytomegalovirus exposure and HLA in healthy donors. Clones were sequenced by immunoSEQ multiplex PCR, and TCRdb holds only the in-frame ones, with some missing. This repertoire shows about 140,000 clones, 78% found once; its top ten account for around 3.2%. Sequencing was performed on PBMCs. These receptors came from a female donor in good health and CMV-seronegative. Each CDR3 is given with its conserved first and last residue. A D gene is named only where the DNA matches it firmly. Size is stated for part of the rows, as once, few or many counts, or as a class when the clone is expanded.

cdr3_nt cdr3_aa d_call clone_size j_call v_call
TGTGCCAGCAGCCAAAATACCGACAGGGGAGGCTATGGCTACACCTTC CASSQNTDRGGYGYTF TRBD1 . TRBJ1-2 TRBV16
TGTGCCAGCAGCTGGGGGACAGGGGCGACCTACGAGCAGTACTTC CASSWGTGATYEQYF TRBD1 . TRBJ2-7 TRBV5-4
TGTGCCAGCAGCCTAAGGGACATAAGCACAGATACGCAGTATTTT CASSLRDISTDTQYF . once TRBJ2-3 TRBV7-3
TGTGCCACCGTTAGCTTGGACAATTTATACGAGCAGTACTTC CATVSLDNLYEQYF . . TRBJ2-7 TRBV28
TGTGCCAGCAGTGCCCCTTTGGCGCAGTTCTTC CASSAPLAQFF . . TRBJ2-1 TRBV28
TGTGCCAGCGGCCAGTGGGGGGAGAAGTTCTTC CASGQWGEKFF . . TRBJ2-1 TRBV13
TGTGCCAGCAGCCCCAGCGGGGGATCCTACAATGAGCAGTTCTTC CASSPSGGSYNEQFF TRBD2 . TRBJ2-1 TRBV4-2
TGTGCCAGCAGCCAAGAAGGGCGACAGGGGTGTCCCTATAATTCACCCCTCCACTTT CASSQEGRQGCPYNSPLHF TRBD1 . TRBJ1-6 TRBV4-2
TGTGCCAGCAGTGAAGTTGAGACCGGGGAGCTGTTTTTT CASSEVETGELFF . . TRBJ2-2 TRBV6-1
TGTGCCAGCAGCGTTCGGGACACCCCGTTTGATGAGCAGTTCTTC CASSVRDTPFDEQFF . . TRBJ2-1 TRBV7-9
TGTGCCAGCAGCCAAGGGCTTTTGGCGGGAATAACGAACACCGGGGAGCTGTTTTTT CASSQGLLAGITNTGELFF . . TRBJ2-2 TRBV4-2
TGTGCCTGGAATGGCGGGGGGGCACATGAGCAGTTCTTC CAWNGGGAHEQFF TRBD2 . TRBJ2-1 TRBV30
TGTGCCAGCAGCACGGGGACTAGCGGGAGGGCTGGCACAGATACGCAGTATTTT CASSTGTSGRAGTDTQYF TRBD2 . TRBJ2-3 TRBV5-4
TGTGCCAGCAGTTTCGGGACAGGCTATGGCTACACCTTC CASSFGTGYGYTF TRBD1 . TRBJ1-2 TRBV27
TGCGCCAGCAGCCACAATCGGCAGGCAAGCGAGCAGTACTTC CASSHNRQASEQYF . . TRBJ2-7 TRBV4-3
TGTGCCAGCTCACGTGACCGACTAGGCGGAGGCACAGATACGCAGTATTTT CASSRDRLGGGTDTQYF . . TRBJ2-3 TRBV18
TGTGCCAGCAGTGACCCTATCAGGGGAGGCAATCAGCCCCAGCATTTT CASSDPIRGGNQPQHF . medium-sized TRBJ1-5 TRBV6-1
TGTGCCAGCAGCTTTAAGCCCGGGGACCAAGAGACCCAGTACTTC CASSFKPGDQETQYF . . TRBJ2-5 TRBV7-9
TGTGCCTGGAGTGTCGGAGAAACCTATAATTCACCCCTCCACTTT CAWSVGETYNSPLHF . . TRBJ1-6 TRBV30
TGTGCCAGCAGTACCGGGGGGGCCCTTGATACGCAGTATTTT CASSTGGALDTQYF TRBD2 . TRBJ2-3 TRBV7-9
TGTGCCAGCAGCCCAGATTGGTGGACACAGCCCCAGCATTTT CASSPDWWTQPQHF . few TRBJ1-5 TRBV7-2
TGTGCCGCCAGGGCAGGGTTTGAAGCTTTCTTT CAARAGFEAFF . few TRBJ1-1 TRBV6-1
TGTGCCAGCAGTCAGGGGGTGGGTAGCAATCAGCCCCAGCATTTT CASSQGVGSNQPQHF TRBD1 . TRBJ1-5 TRBV28
TGTGCCAGTAGTATAGACGGGGGTCGCGGTCAGCCCCAGCATTTT CASSIDGGRGQPQHF . . TRBJ1-5 TRBV19
TGCGCCAGCAGCCAAGAGATCCACGGGACAGGGGGCGGATTCGACGAGCAGTACTTC CASSQEIHGTGGGFDEQYF TRBD1 . TRBJ2-7 TRBV4-1
TGTGCCAGCACAGTGGAGTATGGCTACACCTTC CASTVEYGYTF . . TRBJ1-2 TRBV2
TGTGCCACCCATGGCGGGGGCACAGATACGCAGTATTTT CATHGGGTDTQYF . . TRBJ2-3 TRBV2
TGTGCCAGCAGCTTACTAGCGGGGGGCCCCAACAACTACGAGCAGTACTTC CASSLLAGGPNNYEQYF TRBD2 . TRBJ2-7 TRBV7-6
TGTGCCAGCAGCCAAGGTCCCGGGGAGGGTAGCAATCAGCCCCAGCATTTT CASSQGPGEGSNQPQHF . . TRBJ1-5 TRBV4-2
TGTGCCAGCAGTTTAAGACGGGGGGCGGAGAACACTGAAGCTTTCTTT CASSLRRGAENTEAFF . many TRBJ1-1 TRBV28
TGTGCCAGCAGTCCCGGGACAGGAGGTGATCAGCCCCAGCATTTT CASSPGTGGDQPQHF TRBD1 . TRBJ1-5 TRBV6-4
TGTGCCAGCAGCTCGAGATCGTGGTGGGAGGGCCGGACAGATACGCAGTATTTT CASSSRSWWEGRTDTQYF TRBD2 . TRBJ2-3 TRBV5-6
TGTGCCAGCAGCCTCGTAGCGGGAGGGCCCCTCAACGAGCAGTACTTC CASSLVAGGPLNEQYF TRBD2 . TRBJ2-7 TRBV11-2
TGTGCCAGCAGCTCCACTAGCGGGGGGCGCTCTGGGGCCAACGTCCTGCCTTTC CASSSTSGGRSGANVLPF TRBD2 . TRBJ2-6 TRBV7-9
TGTGCCAGCAGACCCTGGGGGGCCTACGAGCAGTACTTC CASRPWGAYEQYF . . TRBJ2-7 TRBV9
TGTGCCAGCAGTTTAAGGGGGGGTCCACAAGAGACCCAGTACTTC CASSLRGGPQETQYF . . TRBJ2-5 TRBV27
TGTGCCAGCAGCTTGAGGACAGACACCGGGGAGCTGTTTTTT CASSLRTDTGELFF . . TRBJ2-2 TRBV5-4
TGTGCCAGCAGTGCTGGGACTAGCGGTTACAATGAGCAGTTCTTC CASSAGTSGYNEQFF TRBD2 once TRBJ2-1 TRBV6-4
TGTGCCAGCAGTGTGCCCACAGGCCACTCCTATAATTCACCCCTCCACTTT CASSVPTGHSYNSPLHF . . TRBJ1-6 TRBV6-1
TGTGCCAGCAGCTTATGGGGAGACTCTGGAAACACCATATATTTT CASSLWGDSGNTIYF . once TRBJ1-3 TRBV13
TGCAGCGCTCACAGGGGGCCGGGAAACAATGAGCAGTTCTTC CSAHRGPGNNEQFF TRBD1 few TRBJ2-1 TRBV29-1
TGTGCCAGCAGTGAAGGACACCCACTGAGCGGCACCGGGGAGCTGTTTTTT CASSEGHPLSGTGELFF . . TRBJ2-2 TRBV6-1
TGTGCCAGCAGTCGGCCTAGCGGTCCGCAGTGGGATACGCAGTATTTT CASSRPSGPQWDTQYF TRBD2 few TRBJ2-3 TRBV7-8
TGTGCTAGCAGCTTAGCCCCGGACACTGAAGCTTTCTTT CASSLAPDTEAFF . . TRBJ1-1 TRBV7-7
TGTGCCAGCAGTTCCCCGGGACTAGCGGGGGGCGGGTTCACCGGGGAGCTGTTTTTT CASSSPGLAGGGFTGELFF TRBD2 . TRBJ2-2 TRBV28
TGTGCCAGCAGTCCCTTGGCGGGATTCACAGATACGCAGTATTTT CASSPLAGFTDTQYF . . TRBJ2-3 TRBV27
TGTGCCAGCAGCCTGGACGGTGATCAGCCCCAGCATTTT CASSLDGDQPQHF . . TRBJ1-5 TRBV5-4
TGTGCCAGCAGTGAAGCCCCGACAGGGGTTAGGGCACCCCTCCACTTT CASSEAPTGVRAPLHF TRBD1 . TRBJ1-6 TRBV6-1
TGTGCCAGCAGTGACGGGCCCGACAGAGAGGCCTACGAGCAGTACTTC CASSDGPDREAYEQYF . . TRBJ2-7 TRBV2